This is a list of T cell receptor beta chains from one sample in a study of T cell responses to AZD1222 COVID-19 vaccine. Sequencing was performed with immunoSEQ multiplex PCR; in TCRdb, only in-frame clones are kept and a portion is missing. The table shows some 150,000 clones, with about 92% occurring only once. The sequencing here drew on peripheral blood, taken on day 0 of AZD1222 vaccination. These receptor sequences come from an adult in good health. Each CDR3 is given with its conserved first and last residue.

J: TRBJ2-2
V: TRBV19
CDR3: CASSINSLNTGELFF

J: TRBJ1-2
V: TRBV6-5
CDR3: CASSKQGGGYTF

J: TRBJ1-1
V: TRBV21-1
CDR3: CASSRAGTSSPQNTEAFF

J: TRBJ2-7
V: TRBV7-9
CDR3: CASSLASTSGEQYF

J: TRBJ1-2
V: TRBV27
CDR3: CASSSLGLHSYGYTF

J: TRBJ1-3
V: TRBV11-2
CDR3: CASSYGGGRDGNTIYF

J: TRBJ2-7
V: TRBV19
CDR3: CASSLGTGGSYEQYF

J: TRBJ2-1
V: TRBV11-3
CDR3: CASSVTLGYYEQFF

J: TRBJ2-3
V: TRBV5-1
CDR3: CASKEGYSTDTQYF

J: TRBJ1-1
V: TRBV6-5
CDR3: CASRGQPLTEAFF

J: TRBJ2-1
V: TRBV13
CDR3: CASSSMGEQFF

J: TRBJ2-3
V: TRBV5-1
CDR3: CASSTSGGYTDTQYF

J: TRBJ2-2
V: TRBV4-2
CDR3: CASSPRLAEAGELFF

J: TRBJ1-1
V: TRBV18
CDR3: CASSTGALETEAFF

J: TRBJ2-7
V: TRBV27
CDR3: CASRDPRGRDSEQYF

J: TRBJ2-7
V: TRBV11-1
CDR3: CASSLPRGQGHYEQYF

J: TRBJ2-1
V: TRBV24-1
CDR3: CATSDNGQDYNEQFF

J: TRBJ2-3
V: TRBV4-1
CDR3: CASSQGLAGVDTQYF

J: TRBJ1-5
V: TRBV19
CDR3: CASSIGPIRRYSNQPQHF

J: TRBJ2-3
V: TRBV5-1
CDR3: CASSLVVSGGAPAQYF

J: TRBJ2-5
V: TRBV7-8
CDR3: CASSLAKGVGVTQYF

J: TRBJ1-1
V: TRBV6-5
CDR3: CASTLNTEAFF

J: TRBJ2-1
V: TRBV10-3
CDR3: CAISARLAENEQFF

J: TRBJ2-5
V: TRBV20-1
CDR3: CSATNQETQYF

J: TRBJ1-3
V: TRBV6-5
CDR3: CASSFTGGSGNTIYF

J: TRBJ2-7
V: TRBV3-1/TRBV3-2
CDR3: CASSQDAGFDEQYF

J: TRBJ2-2
V: TRBV11-2
CDR3: CATQFTRHIAGELFF

J: TRBJ1-1
V: TRBV19
CDR3: CASSSTDDEAFF